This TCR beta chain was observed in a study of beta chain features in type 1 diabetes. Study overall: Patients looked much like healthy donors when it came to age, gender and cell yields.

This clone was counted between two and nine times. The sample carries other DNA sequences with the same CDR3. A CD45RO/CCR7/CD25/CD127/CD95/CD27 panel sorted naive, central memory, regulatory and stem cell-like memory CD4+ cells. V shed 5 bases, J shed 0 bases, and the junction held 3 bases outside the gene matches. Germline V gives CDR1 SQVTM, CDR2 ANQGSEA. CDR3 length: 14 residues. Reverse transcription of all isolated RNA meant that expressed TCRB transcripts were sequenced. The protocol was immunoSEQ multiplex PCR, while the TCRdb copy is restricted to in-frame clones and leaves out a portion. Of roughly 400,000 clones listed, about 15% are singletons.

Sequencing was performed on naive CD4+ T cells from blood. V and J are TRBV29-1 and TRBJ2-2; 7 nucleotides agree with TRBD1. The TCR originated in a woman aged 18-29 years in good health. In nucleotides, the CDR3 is TGCAGCGTTCGACAGGGCACGAACACCGGGGAGCTGTTTTTT. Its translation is CSVRQGTNTGELFF.